Presented here are 22 T cell receptor beta chains from one specimen sequenced in a study of blood T cell repertoires in COVID-19. Profiled with immunoSEQ multiplex PCR; TCRdb holds only in-frame clones, not every one. The sample contains more than 200,000 clones, around 83% of which appear only once. The sample taken for sequencing was peripheral blood. The receptors come from a man aged 40-55 years with active or convalescent COVID-19.

This chain joins TRBV27 and TRBJ2-1, with 8 bases identical to TRBD2. The CDR3 has 15 residues. CDR1 MNHEY and CDR2 SMNVEV come from the germline V gene (reference sequence). Trimming cost V 5 bases and J 4 bases; bases outside gene matches: 7. CDR3 protein: CASSPLAGPYNEQFF. The CDR3 coding sequence is TGTGCCAGCAGTCCGTTAGCGGGGCCATACAATGAGCAGTTCTTC.

This clone was detected only once. The J gene is TRBJ1-1, the V gene TRBV7-6, with TRBD1 matching over 7 bases. The CDR3 contains 14 residues. Losses at the gene ends were 5 bases for V and 4 bases for J; bases not matched to a gene: 7. Per germline, CDR1 SGHVS and CDR2 FNYEAQ. The CDR3 sequence is CASSLRSGGTEAFF. CDR3 DNA: TGTGCCAGCAGCCTAAGGTCAGGGGGCACTGAAGCTTTCTTT.

This sequence joins TRBV30 and TRBJ1-2, with 8 nucleotides matching TRBD1. Trimming removed 1 base from V and 3 bases from J; junction bases left unmatched: 7. The CDR3 sequence is 15 residues long. The V gene's germline CDR1 is GTSNPN and CDR2 SVGIG (reference sequence). In nucleotides, the CDR3 is TGTGCCTGGAGTGAACAGGGGGGCCCCCACTATGGCTACACCTTC. This gives the protein CAWSEQGGPHYGYTF.

The chain uses TRBV7-2 and TRBJ1-2; TRBD1 might be the D (5 bases). CDR3 length equals 14 residues. The V end lost 3 bases, the J end lost 6 bases, and 14 bases lay between the germline ends. In germline, CDR1 is SGHTA, CDR2 FQGNSA. The DNA for the CDR3 is TGTGCCAGCAGCTTCAGGTGGGGGGATCATGGCTACACCTTC. Its translation: CASSFRWGDHGYTF.

The J gene is TRBJ2-4, the V gene TRBV4-3; 10 bases are shared with TRBD2. Trimming at V came to 0 bases and at J to 11 bases, leaving 7 bases not matched to a gene. CDR3 length: 15 amino acids. The germline CDR1 and CDR2 sequences are LGHNA and YSLEER. The CDR3 sequence: CASSQDQSGGAVQYF. Here the CDR3 DNA reads TGCGCCAGCAGCCAAGATCAGAGCGGGGGGGCGGTTCAGTACTTC.

The chain employs TRBV4-1 and TRBJ2-3; 7 bases match TRBD1. J gave up 0 bases and V 4 bases, and 10 bases lay outside the gene matches. The CDR3 is 17 residues long. Germline assignment: CDR1 MGHRA and CDR2 YSYEKL. CDR3 residues: CASSPGRTGLSTDTQYF. The CDR3 bases are TGCGCCAGCAGCCCAGGACGGACAGGCCTTAGCACAGATACGCAGTATTTT.

V is TRBV6-5 and J is TRBJ1-2, with D possibly being TRBD1 (5 bases). Trimming took off 6 bases at V and 9 bases at J, with 14 bases between the two ends. Per the germline V gene, CDR1 is MNHEY and CDR2 is SVGAGI. The CDR3 runs to 12 residues. CDR3 sequence: CASRDTTWSYTF. In DNA form, the CDR3 reads TGTGCCAGCAGGGACACAACTTGGAGCTACACCTTC.

The rearrangement links TRBV7-8 to TRBJ2-5, with 11 nucleotides matching TRBD2. V trimming: 6 bases; J trimming: 4 bases; junction bases outside the gene matches: 7. CDR3 length equals 15 residues. Germline loops: CDR1 SGHVS, CDR2 FQNEAQ. This CDR3 reads CASRFSGGEGETQYF. DNA for the CDR3: TGTGCCAGCAGATTTAGCGGGGGGGAAGGAGAGACCCAGTACTTC.

The chain employs TRBV10-3 and TRBJ2-7; TRBD2 matches at 7 bases. V was clipped by 2 bases and J by 1 base; unmatched bases: 8. The CDR3 consists of 16 residues. The germline V gene encodes CDR1 ENHRY and CDR2 SYGVKD. In DNA form, the CDR3 reads TGTGCCATCAGTGAGAGGGAGGGCGGGTTGTCCTACGAGCAGTACTTC. It is translated as CAISEREGGLSYEQYF.

V usage is TRBV6-2 or TRBV6-3 and J usage is TRBJ1-2; TRBD1 agrees at 7 bases. Trimming cost V 5 bases and J 6 bases; bases outside gene matches: 6. This CDR3 region has 13 residues. Germline V CDR1 and CDR2: MNHEY, SVGEGT. DNA of the CDR3: TGTGCCAGCAGTCCAGGGACAGCGAATGGCTACACCTTC. This encodes CASSPGTANGYTF.

The chain carries TRBV5-1 and TRBJ2-3, with 11 bases lining up with TRBD2. Germline assignment: CDR1 SGHRS and CDR2 YFSETQ. Trimming removed 4 bases from V and 4 bases from J; junction bases left unmatched: 11. The CDR3 spans 17 residues. The CDR3 sequence is CASSATGTSGFADTQYF. For the CDR3, the DNA is TGCGCCAGCAGCGCCACCGGGACTAGCGGATTTGCAGATACGCAGTATTTT. The variable domain in full, with the rest retrieved from reference TRBV5-1 and TRBJ2-3, is KAGVTQTPRYLIKTRGQQVTLSCSPISGHRSVSWYQQTPGQGLQFLFEYFSETQRNKGNFPGRFSGRQFSNSRSEMNVSTLELGDSALYLCASSATGTSGFADTQYFGPGTRLTVL.

This clone has a single count. The rearrangement uses TRBV2 and TRBJ2-3; D not certain. The V and J ends lost 7 bases and 3 bases respectively, with 17 bases between them. Germline V lookup: CDR1 SNHLY, CDR2 FYNNEI. This CDR3 is built from 15 residues. The CDR3 bases are TGTGCCAGCACTCCCTGGAGTGTCCCAACAGATACGCAGTATTTT. Translated: CASTPWSVPTDTQYF.

This rearrangement joins TRBV3-1 (or the pseudogene TRBV3-2) to TRBJ2-7; D not certain. There are 14 residues in the CDR3. Germline lookup yields CDR1 LGHDT and CDR2 YNNKEL (reference sequence). V was pared by 2 bases and J by 7 bases, with 15 bases between. The CDR3 region has the DNA TGTGCCAGCAGCCAATGGAGACGCGGCCTGGAGCAGTACTTC. Its translation is CASSQWRRGLEQYF.

Remarks on this clone: In the same sample, other DNA sequences code for this CDR3. The CDR3 spells CASSPGQLNYGYTF. DNA for the CDR3: TGTGCCAGCTCCCCGGGACAGCTTAACTATGGCTACACCTTC. This rearrangement joins TRBV18 to TRBJ1-2; TRBD1 aligns across 7 bases. V was pared by 6 bases and J by 1 base, with 5 bases of the junction left unmatched. The V gene's germline CDR1 is KGHSH and CDR2 LQKENI. CDR3 length: 14 amino acids.

The chain is built from TRBV10-3 and TRBJ2-1; 9 bases map to TRBD2. With 8 bases clipped from V and 7 bases from J, the junction kept 9 bases outside the gene matches. Germline CDR1 is ENHRY and CDR2 is SYGVKD. The CDR3 loop spans 14 amino acids. The CDR3 coding sequence is TGTGCCATCGACGGCGGGAGGGCCGGGAATGAGCAGTTCTTC. This translates into CAIDGGRAGNEQFF.

This chain connects TRBV5-4 to TRBJ1-3; 7 positions agree with TRBD1. CDR1 is SGHNT, CDR2 YYREEE, per germline (reference sequence). V dropped 4 bases and J dropped 0; count of bases not matched to a gene: 7. The CDR3 totals 16 residues. The CDR3 DNA reads as TGTGCCAGCAGCGCCTCAGGGGGAGGCTCTGGAAACACCATATATTTT. Encoded protein: CASSASGGGSGNTIYF.

The rearrangement uses TRBV30 and TRBJ1-1; possible D gene TRBD1, 6 bases. V was shortened by 4 bases and J by 1 base, with 10 bases between the two germline ends. Germline CDR1 and CDR2: GTSNPN and SVGIG (reference sequence). The CDR3 has 13 amino acids. The CDR3 bases are TGTGCCTGGACAGGGGTTCCGAACACTGAAGCTTTCTTT. The encoded protein is CAWTGVPNTEAFF.

V gene TRBV6-6 combines with J gene TRBJ1-1; TRBD1 agrees at 8 bases. The CDR3 extends over 14 amino acids. Per the germline V gene, CDR1 is MNHNY and CDR2 is SVGAGI (reference sequence). V shed 0 bases and J 6 bases; nucleotides not matched to a gene: 3. The CDR3 reads CASSYSGQGAEAFF. CDR3 nucleotide sequence: TGTGCCAGCAGTTACTCAGGACAGGGAGCTGAAGCTTTCTTT.

As to this clone: The sample contains more than one DNA sequence encoding this CDR3. V and J are TRBV6-6 and TRBJ1-4; 8 nucleotides line up with TRBD1. Germline lookup yields CDR1 MNHNY and CDR2 SVGAGI (reference sequence). Losses at the gene ends were 2 bases for V and 8 bases for J; bases not matched to a gene: 4. The CDR3 is 14 residues long. CDR3: CASSYGQGGEKLFF. Written as DNA, the CDR3 is TGTGCCAGCAGTTACGGACAGGGAGGCGAAAAACTGTTTTTT.

CDR3 sequence reads: CATSGRTGSSNQPQHF. The CDR3 nucleotides are TGTGCCACCTCTGGACGAACAGGGAGTAGCAATCAGCCCCAGCATTTT. This chain joins TRBV24-1 and TRBJ1-5; weak D call: TRBD1 (6 bases). Trimming shortened V by 9 bases and J by 0 bases, and 17 bases separated the two germline ends. The germline CDR1 and CDR2 sequences are KGHDR and SFDVKD. The CDR3 has 16 residues.

The V call is TRBV30, the J call TRBJ1-5, with D possibly being TRBD1 (6 bases). CDR3 length equals 14 residues. V was clipped by 0 bases and J by 1 base, with 7 bases between them. Germline CDR1 is GTSNPN and CDR2 is SVGIG (reference sequence). The DNA of the CDR3 is TGTGCCTGGAGTGTACAGGGAAGCAATCAGCCCCAGCATTTT. It codes for CAWSVQGSNQPQHF.

This chain connects TRBV4-1 to TRBJ2-4, with D unclear. The germline V gene encodes CDR1 MGHRA and CDR2 YSYEKL. The CDR3 contains 15 residues. Deletions cut 4 bases from V and 0 bases from J, with 10 bases between. Here the CDR3 DNA reads TGCGCCAGCAGCCCCATTGGCCTAGCCAAAAACATTCAGTACTTC. Protein sequence: CASSPIGLAKNIQYF.